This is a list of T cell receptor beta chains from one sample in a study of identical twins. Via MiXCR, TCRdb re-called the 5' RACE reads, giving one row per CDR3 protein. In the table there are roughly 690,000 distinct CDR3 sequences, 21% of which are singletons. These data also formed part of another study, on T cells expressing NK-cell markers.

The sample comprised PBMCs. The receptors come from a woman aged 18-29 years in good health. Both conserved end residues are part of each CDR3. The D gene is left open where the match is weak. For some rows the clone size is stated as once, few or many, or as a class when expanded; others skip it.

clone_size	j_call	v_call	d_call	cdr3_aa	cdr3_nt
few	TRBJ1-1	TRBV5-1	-	CASSLAPGFRTEAFF	TGCGCCAGCAGCTTGGCCCCGGGGTTCAGGACTGAAGCTTTCTTT
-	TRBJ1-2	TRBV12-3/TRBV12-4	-	CASSYQTLNYGYTF	TGTGCCAGCAGCTATCAGACCCTTAACTATGGCTACACCTTC
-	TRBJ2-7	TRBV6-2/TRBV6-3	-	CASSYWSEGAEQYF	TGTGCCAGCAGTTATTGGTCGGAGGGCGCCGAGCAGTACTTC
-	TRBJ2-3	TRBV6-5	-	CASSYFGTDTQYF	TGTGCCAGCAGTTACTTTGGCACAGATACGCAGTATTTT
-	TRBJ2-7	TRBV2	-	CASRGIAYEQYF	TGTGCCAGCCGAGGGATCGCTTACGAGCAGTACTTC
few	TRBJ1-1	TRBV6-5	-	CASSYSSSGRLEAFF	TGTGCCAGCAGTTACTCGTCATCAGGGCGGCTTGAAGCTTTCTTT
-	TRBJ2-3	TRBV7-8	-	CASSPTRDLRPDTQYF	TGTGCCAGCAGCCCCACTCGGGACTTGCGTCCAGATACGCAGTATTTT
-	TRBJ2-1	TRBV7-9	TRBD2	CASSWQAGGYNEQFF	TGTGCCAGCAGCTGGCAAGCGGGGGGATACAATGAGCAGTTCTTC
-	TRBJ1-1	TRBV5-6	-	CASSLYSGAANTEAFF	TGTGCCAGCAGCTTGTATTCAGGGGCCGCGAACACTGAAGCTTTCTTT
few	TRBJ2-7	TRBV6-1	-	CASSPPQWLYEQYF	TGTGCCAGCAGCCCTCCCCAGTGGCTCTACGAGCAGTACTTC
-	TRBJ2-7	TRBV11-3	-	CASSNPTGYEQYF	TGTGCCAGCAGCAACCCGACAGGCTACGAGCAGTACTTC
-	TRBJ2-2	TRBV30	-	CAWSVDYNTGELFF	TGTGCCTGGAGTGTGGATTATAACACCGGGGAGCTGTTTTTT
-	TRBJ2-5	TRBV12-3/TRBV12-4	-	CASSLGTGLGTQYF	TGTGCCAGCAGCTTGGGGACGGGTTTAGGAACCCAGTACTTC
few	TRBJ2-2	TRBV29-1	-	CSVDQGTGELFF	TGCAGCGTTGATCAGGGCACCGGGGAGCTGTTTTTT
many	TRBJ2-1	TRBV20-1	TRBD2	CSALNSGRANEQFF	TGCAGTGCTCTAAATAGCGGGAGGGCCAATGAGCAGTTCTTC
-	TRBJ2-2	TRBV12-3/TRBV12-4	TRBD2	CASSLSGGGSTGELFF	TGTGCCAGCAGTCTCTCCGGGGGGGGATCCACCGGGGAGCTGTTTTTT
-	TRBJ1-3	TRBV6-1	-	CASSLDGQSPAGNTIYF	TGTGCCAGCAGCCTAGACGGGCAGTCCCCCGCTGGAAACACCATATATTTT
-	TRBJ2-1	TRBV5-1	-	CASSLEQIYNEQFF	TGCGCCAGCAGCTTGGAACAGATATACAATGAGCAGTTCTTC
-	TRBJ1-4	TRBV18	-	CASSPRGEATNEKLFF	TGTGCCAGCTCACCCAGAGGAGAAGCCACTAATGAAAAACTGTTTTTT
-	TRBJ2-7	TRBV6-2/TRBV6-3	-	CASSYLSARYEQYF	TGTGCCAGCAGTTACCTCTCCGCCCGCTACGAGCAGTACTTC
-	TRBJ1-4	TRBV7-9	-	CASSLRQDNEKLFF	TGTGCCAGCAGCTTAAGACAGGATAATGAAAAACTGTTTTTT
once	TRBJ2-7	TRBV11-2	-	CASSSPYRSSYEQYF	TGTGCCAGCAGCTCCCCTTACCGGAGCTCCTACGAGCAGTACTTC
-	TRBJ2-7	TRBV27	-	CANPSQVTRPTYEQYF	TGTGCCAACCCGAGTCAGGTCACCCGCCCGACCTACGAGCAGTACTTC
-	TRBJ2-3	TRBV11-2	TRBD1	CASSYGTAGTDTQYF	TGTGCCAGCAGCTACGGGACAGCGGGCACAGATACGCAGTATTTT
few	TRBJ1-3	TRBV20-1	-	CSARLGGNTIYF	TGCAGTGCTAGACTTGGAGGGAACACCATATATTTT
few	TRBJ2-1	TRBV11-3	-	CASSLGATEYNEQFF	TGTGCCAGCAGCTTAGGTGCGACAGAGTACAATGAGCAGTTCTTC
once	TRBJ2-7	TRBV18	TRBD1	CASSPIRDRAKEQYF	TGTGCCAGCTCACCAATCCGGGACAGGGCTAAGGAGCAGTACTTC
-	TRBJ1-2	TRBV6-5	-	CASSHPLWGYTF	TGTGCCAGCAGTCACCCACTCTGGGGCTACACCTTC
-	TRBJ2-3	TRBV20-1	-	CSARDTSTDTQYF	TGCAGTGCTCGGGACACAAGCACAGATACGCAGTATTTT
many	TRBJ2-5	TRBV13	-	CASSLPGRETQYF	TGCGCCAGCAGCTTGCCCGGGAGAGAGACCCAGTACTTC
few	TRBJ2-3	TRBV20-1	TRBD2	CSARDRGVDTQYF	TGCAGTGCTAGAGATCGGGGGGTTGATACGCAGTATTTT
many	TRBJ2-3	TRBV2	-	CASSGDPLRVTDTQYF	TGTGCCAGCAGTGGGGATCCCCTCCGTGTCACAGATACGCAGTATTTT
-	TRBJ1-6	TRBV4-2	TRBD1	CASSQEGQLDNSPLHF	TGTGCCAGCAGCCAAGAGGGACAGTTAGATAATTCACCCCTCCACTTT
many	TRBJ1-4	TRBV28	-	CASSFGTFATNEKLFF	TGTGCCAGCAGCTTCGGGACCTTTGCAACTAATGAAAAACTGTTTTTT
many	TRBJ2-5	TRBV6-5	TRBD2	CASSYSVAGGEETQYF	TGTGCCAGCAGTTACTCAGTAGCGGGGGGCGAAGAGACCCAGTACTTC
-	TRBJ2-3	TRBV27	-	CASRDIASTDTQYF	TGTGCCAGTCGGGACATAGCTAGCACAGATACGCAGTATTTT
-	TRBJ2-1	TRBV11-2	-	CASSLEIGVGFF	TGTGCCAGCAGCTTAGAAATCGGTGTGGGGTTCTTC
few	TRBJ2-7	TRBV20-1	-	CSATIRRGTMDEQYF	TGCAGTGCTACTATAAGACGGGGAACAATGGACGAGCAGTACTTC
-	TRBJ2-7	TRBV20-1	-	CSARDGGGGSSYEQYF	TGCAGTGCTAGAGATGGCGGAGGCGGTAGTTCCTACGAGCAGTACTTC
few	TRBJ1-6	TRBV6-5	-	CASSYSKGSNSPLHF	TGTGCCAGCAGTTACTCTAAGGGATCTAATTCACCCCTCCACTTT
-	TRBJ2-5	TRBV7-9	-	CASSLGGGRGKTQYF	TGTGCCAGCAGCTTAGGTGGCGGGCGAGGGAAGACCCAGTACTTC
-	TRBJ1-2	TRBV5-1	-	CASSLDGSSNYGYTF	TGCGCCAGCAGCTTGGATGGCAGTTCGAACTATGGCTACACCTTC
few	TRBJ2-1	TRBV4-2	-	CASSQVGTQFF	TGTGCCAGCAGCCAAGTCGGTACGCAGTTCTTC
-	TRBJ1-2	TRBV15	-	CATSRDLTGPYGYTF	TGTGCCACCAGCAGAGATCTTACGGGTCCCTATGGCTACACCTTC
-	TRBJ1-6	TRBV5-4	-	CASSLKGNSPLHF	TGTGCCAGCAGCTTGAAGGGTAATTCACCCCTCCACTTT
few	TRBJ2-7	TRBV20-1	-	CSARSIQGSYEQYF	TGCAGTGCTAGATCGATCCAGGGGAGCTACGAGCAGTACTTC
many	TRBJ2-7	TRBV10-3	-	CATVGHLTYEQYF	TGTGCCACCGTTGGACACTTAACCTACGAGCAGTACTTC
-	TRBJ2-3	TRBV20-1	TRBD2	CSFSGASTDTQYF	TGCAGTTTTAGCGGGGCTAGCACAGATACGCAGTATTTT
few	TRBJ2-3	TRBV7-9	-	CASSLGRQSDTQYF	TGTGCCAGCAGCTTAGGCCGTCAATCAGATACGCAGTATTTT
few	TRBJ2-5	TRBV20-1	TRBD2	CSAKLAGLETQYF	TGCAGTGCTAAACTAGCGGGATTAGAGACCCAGTACTTC
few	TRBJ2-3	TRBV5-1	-	CASRGSGSTDTQYF	TGCGCCAGCAGGGGTAGCGGAAGCACAGATACGCAGTATTTT
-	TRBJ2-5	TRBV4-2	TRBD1	CASQAGTEETQYF	TGTGCCAGTCAGGCCGGGACAGAAGAGACCCAGTACTTC
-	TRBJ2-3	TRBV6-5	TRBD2	CASSSRLAFADTQYF	TGTGCCAGCAGTTCGCGACTAGCCTTTGCAGATACGCAGTATTTT
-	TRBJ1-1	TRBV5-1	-	CASSSLPWGPNTEAFF	TGCGCCAGCAGCTCTTTACCCTGGGGGCCGAACACTGAAGCTTTCTTT
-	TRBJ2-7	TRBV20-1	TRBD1	CSAREGTGYHEQYF	TGCAGTGCTAGGGAAGGGACAGGCTACCACGAGCAGTACTTC
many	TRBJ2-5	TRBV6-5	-	CASSYSGETQYF	TGTGCCAGCAGTTACTCCGGGGAGACCCAGTACTTC
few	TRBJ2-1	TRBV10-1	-	CASSESGSGYNEQFF	TGCGCCAGCAGTGAGTCAGGGTCCGGCTACAATGAGCAGTTCTTC